This TCR beta chain is drawn from a study of long-term antiretroviral therapy in people with HIV. Study information: The study's earliest collections predate the 2015 immediate-ART recommendation by about a decade. Whole-study results and caveats: Diversity remained lower than transplant donor controls, even though it increased after ART. Repertoires from HIV showed CDR3 length ranges narrower than those of controls.

With respect to this clone: Its target is not known.

Treated in the United States were all of the participants with HIV. The CDR3 spans 17 residues. The V gene's germline CDR1 is SGDLS and CDR2 YYNGEE. With 3 bases removed from V and 5 bases from J, the gap between germline ends came to 21 bases. Assay version v3.0 of immunoSEQ was used, and it was run at survey level. Measured with immunoSEQ multiplex PCR; TCRdb has only the in-frame clones, and not every one. The data show around 18,000 clones, with approximately 82% seen just once and under 15% held by the top ten. This sequence joins TRBV9 and TRBJ2-4; D is unclear. The clonotype comes from a woman aged 50 to 60 with HIV. The material sequenced was unsorted PBMCs, taken 0.5 years before starting antiretroviral therapy. The CDR3 here is CASSASLNHAGQNIQYF. In DNA, the CDR3 is TGTGCCAGCAGCGCCTCACTAAACCACGCCGGCCAAAACATTCAGTACTTC.